This T cell receptor (beta chain) derives from a study of preoperative IRX-2 immunotherapy in early breast cancer. Germline assignment: CDR1 SGHNT and CDR2 YENEEA. The CDR3 runs to 15 residues. Germline trimming cut 5 bases from V and 2 bases from J; bases unmatched to any gene: 9. Treatment here: preoperative locoregional IRX-2 cytokine immunotherapy. Patients received preoperative, locoregional IRX-2 cytokine immunotherapy in a phase Ib study. Here immunoSEQ multiplex PCR was the method, and the copy in TCRdb shows in-frame clones only, minus some. The table includes 4,000 or so clones, approximately 71% detected once.

The TCR originated in a human donor with breast cancer. Sample: tumor tissue, taken after IRX-2 immunotherapy. V and J are TRBV11-3 and TRBJ2-7; 7 bases agree with TRBD1. CDR3 region: CASSPKIGTAYEQYF. The CDR3 bases are TGTGCCAGCAGCCCCAAGATCGGGACAGCCTACGAGCAGTACTTC.